A selection of T cell receptor beta chains follows, all from one sample in a study of shared clonotypes between healthy human individuals. Some clones are missing from TCRdb's copy, which holds only in-frame ones; the method was immunoSEQ multiplex PCR. Of some 2.4 million clones listed, approximately 93% are singletons. The specimen sequenced was naive CD4+ T cells from PBMCs. These TCRs come from a man aged 18 to 30 in good health. Some clones in this sample may be carry-over from other donors' samples. Both conserved end residues are part of each CDR3. The order of the fields is D gene, J gene, clone size, V gene, CDR3 DNA, CDR3 protein. The D gene is left open where the match is weak. Size is omitted from some rows. Given values are once, few, many or a class for expanded clones.

. | TRBJ2-2 | . | TRBV14 | TGTGCCAGCAGCTTCCGGGGGGCAGGGCTAAAGTCCGGGGAGCTGTTTTTT | CASSFRGAGLKSGELFF
. | TRBJ2-7 | . | TRBV7-3 | TGTGCCAACAGCGCAGGGGCGGGAGCCTCCTACGAGCAGTACTTC | CANSAGAGASYEQYF
TRBD2 | TRBJ2-2 | few | TRBV5-4 | TGTGCCAGCAAACTAGCGGCGAACACCGGGGAGCTGTTTTTT | CASKLAANTGELFF
. | TRBJ1-5 | . | TRBV6-5 | TGTGCCAGCAGTTACCCGGACAGCAGCAATCAGCCCCAGCATTTT | CASSYPDSSNQPQHF
. | TRBJ2-3 | . | TRBV9 | TGTGCCAGCAGCCAAACCCCTTTTGGGGGCACAGATACGCAGTATTTT | CASSQTPFGGTDTQYF
TRBD1 | TRBJ1-2 | . | TRBV5-1 | TGCGCCAGCAGTCCAGGGGGCATCACGTATGGCTACACCTTC | CASSPGGITYGYTF
. | TRBJ2-7 | . | TRBV29-1 | TGCAGCGCCCGGGATGGAATAACCTACGAGCAGTACTTC | CSARDGITYEQYF
. | TRBJ2-1 | . | TRBV7-9 | TGTGCCAGCAGCTCGGTGGCTCGAAGGCACAATGAGCAGTTCTTC | CASSSVARRHNEQFF
TRBD2 | TRBJ2-1 | . | TRBV2 | TGTGCCAGCAGTGAAAGGGGGACTAGCGGGAGGGCTAGAATCTTC | CASSERGTSGRARIF
TRBD2 | TRBJ2-3 | . | TRBV27 | TGTGCCAGCAGTCCGATCTTTTGGGAGCGGGAGCCCTCCACAGATACGCAGTATTTT | CASSPIFWEREPSTDTQYF
. | TRBJ2-1 | . | TRBV20-1 | TGCAGTCTGGGGGGTGAGCAGTTCTTC | CSLGGEQFF
. | TRBJ2-1 | . | TRBV2 | TGTGCCAGCAGTGGACAGTCGTCCTACAATGAGCAGTTCTTC | CASSGQSSYNEQFF
. | TRBJ1-4 | . | TRBV2 | TGTGCCAGCGGAGGCAGCAATCATAATGAAAAACTGTTTTTT | CASGGSNHNEKLFF
. | TRBJ2-7 | . | TRBV6-1 | TGTGCCAGCAGTGGGGGGCAGAACCCGTACGAGCAGTACTTC | CASSGGQNPYEQYF
. | TRBJ2-3 | . | TRBV27 | TGTGCCAGCAGTTCCCCCGGGACGGCAGATACGCAGTATTTT | CASSSPGTADTQYF
. | TRBJ1-1 | . | TRBV6-5 | TGTGCCACCGGGGGTGTCGAAGCTTTCTTT | CATGGVEAFF
. | TRBJ1-1 | . | TRBV5-8 | TGTGCCAGCAACCGGGACACTACCTACACTGAAGCTTTCTTT | CASNRDTTYTEAFF
TRBD2 | TRBJ2-1 | . | TRBV19 | TGTGCCAGTAGGGTGGCGGGGGTTAGCTCCTACAATGAGCAGTTCTTC | CASRVAGVSSYNEQFF
TRBD1 | TRBJ2-1 | . | TRBV5-1 | TGCGCCAGCAGCCCCGGTGGGGACAGGGGGCGTCACAATGAGCAGTTCTTC | CASSPGGDRGRHNEQFF
. | TRBJ2-3 | . | TRBV10-3 | TGTGCCATCAGTGAGTCGAGGAGTAGGACAGATACGCAGTATTTT | CAISESRSRTDTQYF
. | TRBJ2-7 | . | TRBV11-2 | TGTGCCAGCAGCTCAAATTCGGGGGAGCAGTACTTC | CASSSNSGEQYF
. | TRBJ2-7 | . | TRBV9 | TGTGCCAGCAGCGGAGAGGGGGGCCGGGGCCACGAGCAGTACTTC | CASSGEGGRGHEQYF
TRBD2 | TRBJ2-5 | . | TRBV5-5 | TGTGCCAGCAGCTTGTTGCTAGCGGGAGAGACCCAGTACTTC | CASSLLLAGETQYF
. | TRBJ2-6 | . | TRBV6-5 | TGTGCCAGCCGGGACCTCTCTGGGGCCAACGTCCTGACTTTC | CASRDLSGANVLTF
TRBD1 | TRBJ1-2 | . | TRBV4-2 | TGTGCCAGCAGCCTGGGGGGACAGGATAATGGCTACACCTTC | CASSLGGQDNGYTF
TRBD1 | TRBJ2-3 | once | TRBV5-6 | TGTGCCAGCAGCTTATGGGACAGAAGCACAGATACGCAGTATTTT | CASSLWDRSTDTQYF
TRBD1 | TRBJ1-2 | . | TRBV19 | TGTGCCAGTTCTGGGCAGGGGGGCCTTTTGGGCTACACCTTC | CASSGQGGLLGYTF
. | TRBJ2-2 | . | TRBV4-3 | TGCGCCAGCAGCCAAGATCCCAGGGGGGGCACCGGGGAGCTGTTTTTT | CASSQDPRGGTGELFF
. | TRBJ2-4 | . | TRBV4-1 | TGCGCCAGCAGCCAAGTATCCGGGTTGGCAAACATTCAGTACTTC | CASSQVSGLANIQYF
TRBD1 | TRBJ2-5 | . | TRBV2 | TGTGCCAGCTCCGTGGACAGGGTGTACTTC | CASSVDRVYF
TRBD2 | TRBJ2-5 | . | TRBV27 | TGTGCCAGCAGATTAGCGGGAGTAGAGACCCAGTACTTC | CASRLAGVETQYF
. | TRBJ2-1 | . | TRBV28 | TGTGCCAGCAGTGCTAGGTCTAGGGGAAGGGGAAGCTCCTACAATGAGCAGTTCTTC | CASSARSRGRGSSYNEQFF
. | TRBJ2-3 | . | TRBV30 | TGTGCCTGGAGTGGGGAGGGGGGCGCAAGCACAGATACGCAGTATTTT | CAWSGEGGASTDTQYF
TRBD2 | TRBJ2-3 | . | TRBV6-5 | TGTGCCAGCAGCCGGACTAGTGGTTCTACGCAGTATTTT | CASSRTSGSTQYF
. | TRBJ2-7 | . | TRBV6-1 | TGTGCCAGCAGTCGGAGGTTCTACGAGCAGTACTTC | CASSRRFYEQYF
. | TRBJ2-7 | once | TRBV29-1 | TGCAGCGCCGCCGGGCCCAGGTACGAGCAGTACTTC | CSAAGPRYEQYF
. | TRBJ2-1 | once | TRBV5-4 | TGTGCCAGCAGCTTGACTCGGACGGGAGAGCAGTTCTTC | CASSLTRTGEQFF
. | TRBJ1-3 | . | TRBV5-6 | TGTGCCAGCAGCTCAGCCGGGGCGAGCTCTGGAAACACCATATATTTT | CASSSAGASSGNTIYF
. | TRBJ2-1 | once | TRBV4-1 | TGCGCCAGCAGCCAAGTCAGTAACGTAGCCGCCTACAATGAGCAGTTCTTC | CASSQVSNVAAYNEQFF
TRBD1 | TRBJ2-7 | . | TRBV2 | TGTGCCAGCAGTTCCGACAGGGTCGGCTACGAGCAGTACTTC | CASSSDRVGYEQYF